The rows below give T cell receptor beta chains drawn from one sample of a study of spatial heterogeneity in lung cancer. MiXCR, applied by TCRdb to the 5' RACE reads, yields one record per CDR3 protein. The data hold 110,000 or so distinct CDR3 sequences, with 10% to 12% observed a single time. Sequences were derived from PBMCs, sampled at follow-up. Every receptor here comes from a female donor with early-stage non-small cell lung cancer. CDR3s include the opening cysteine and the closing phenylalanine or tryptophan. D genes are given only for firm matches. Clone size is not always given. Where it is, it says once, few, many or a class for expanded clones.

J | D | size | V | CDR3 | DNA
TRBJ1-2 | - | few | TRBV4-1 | CASSQGGRGSRDGYTF | TGCGCCAGCAGCCAAGGGGGTCGGGGCAGCAGAGACGGCTACACCTTC
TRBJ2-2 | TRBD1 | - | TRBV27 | CASSHRGVNTGELFF | TGTGCCAGCAGTCACAGGGGAGTTAACACCGGGGAGCTGTTTTTT
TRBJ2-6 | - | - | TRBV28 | CASQNPGRANVLTF | TGTGCCAGCCAGAATCCAGGGAGGGCCAACGTCCTGACTTTC
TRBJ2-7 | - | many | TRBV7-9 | CASSPRAVAYEQYF | TGTGCCAGCAGCCCCCGCGCCGTAGCCTACGAGCAGTACTTC
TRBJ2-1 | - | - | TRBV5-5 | CASSPDGQRFFPFF | TGTGCCAGCAGCCCCGATGGACAGCGGTTTTTTCCGTTCTTC
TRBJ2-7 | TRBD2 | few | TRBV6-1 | CASRAGTSGNNEQYF | TGTGCCAGCAGAGCAGGGACTAGCGGGAATAACGAGCAGTACTTC
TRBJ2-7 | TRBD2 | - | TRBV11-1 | CASSTPASGKSYEQYF | TGTGCCAGCAGCACTCCGGCTAGCGGGAAATCCTACGAGCAGTACTTC
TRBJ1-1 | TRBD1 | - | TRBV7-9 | CASTKDRSTEAFF | TGTGCCAGCACCAAGGACAGGTCCACTGAAGCTTTCTTT
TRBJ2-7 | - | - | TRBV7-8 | CASSLAIETSYEQYF | TGTGCCAGCAGCTTAGCTATAGAGACTTCCTACGAGCAGTACTTC
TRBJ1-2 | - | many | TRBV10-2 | CASSDLQTPTRYGYTF | TGCGCCAGCAGTGATTTACAGACACCTACTAGATATGGCTACACCTTC
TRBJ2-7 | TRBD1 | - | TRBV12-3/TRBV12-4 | CASNLGQGAYEQYF | TGTGCCAGCAACTTGGGACAGGGGGCCTACGAGCAGTACTTC
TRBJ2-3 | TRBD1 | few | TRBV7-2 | CASSFGTGPDTQYF | TGTGCCAGCAGCTTCGGGACAGGCCCCGATACGCAGTATTTT
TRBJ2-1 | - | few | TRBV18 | CASSPQVGHNEQFF | TGTGCCAGCTCACCACAAGTGGGCCACAATGAGCAGTTCTTC
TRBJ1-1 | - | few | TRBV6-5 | CASSPPGLTVNTEAFF | TGTGCCAGCAGCCCTCCTGGGCTGACAGTGAACACTGAAGCTTTCTTT
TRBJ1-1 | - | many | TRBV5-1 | CASSLLQGTEAFF | TGCGCCAGCAGCTTGCTGCAGGGCACTGAAGCTTTCTTT
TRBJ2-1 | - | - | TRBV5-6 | CASSLAPTESSYNEQFF | TGTGCCAGCAGCTTGGCCCCTACGGAGAGCTCCTACAATGAGCAGTTCTTC
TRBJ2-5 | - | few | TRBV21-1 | CASSKERARHQETQYF | TGTGCCAGCAGCAAAGAAAGGGCCAGACACCAAGAGACCCAGTACTTC
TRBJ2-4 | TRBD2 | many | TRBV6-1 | CASNGLAGPLGAKNIQYF | TGTGCCAGCAATGGACTAGCGGGCCCCCTGGGGGCCAAAAACATTCAGTACTTC